This T cell receptor (beta chain) was obtained from a study of identical twins. Study findings and constraints: For cord blood, abundant beta clonotypes had fewer insertions, unlike memory repertoires, which showed none. Out-of-frame TCR alpha sharing in monozygotic twins exceeded recombination model predictions. Conclusions leaned on cross-sectional statistical analysis and did not track the same donors over time.

The table lists this clonotype with many counts. Its antigen is still unknown. TCRdb reprocessed the 5' RACE reads via MiXCR and lists one record per CDR3 protein. This sample yields around 1.7 million distinct CDR3 sequences, of which around 29% are seen a single time; under 0.35% belongs to the top ten. The specimen sequenced was cord blood. This receptor was obtained from a newborn girl in good health.

CDR3 amino acids: CASSFGGRGYEQYF. DNA for the CDR3: TGTGCCAGCAGTTTTGGCGGGAGGGGTTACGAGCAGTACTTC. The chain is built from TRBV28 and TRBJ2-7, with 9 nucleotides matching TRBD2. The V gene end was trimmed by 3 bases and the J gene end by 4 bases; junction bases not matched to a gene: 4. The CDR3 sequence is 14 residues long. In germline, CDR1 is MDHEN, CDR2 SYDVKM.